This T cell receptor beta chain was sequenced during a study of regulatory T cells in long-lasting Graves disease. Findings and caveats of the study: Whereas 900 to 1,000 public clonotypes were shared by new patients, persistent patients shared more, at around 2,700. TRBV28, TRBJ1-2 and TRBJ2-5 were segments that persistent disease favored.

Time point noted: newly diagnosed GD, antithyroid drugs for less than 3 months. Making the TCR library involved RNA that had been extracted from PBMCs. To note about this clonotype: The antigen is unknown.

V gave up 6 bases and J gave up 2 bases; unmatched junction bases: 14. The CDR3 contains 18 residues. CDR1 LNHDA and CDR2 SQIVND come from the germline V gene (reference sequence). The authors built TCR beta libraries using iRepertoire HTBI primers and Arm-PCR of CDR3 regions. TCRdb fed the multiplex PCR reads into MiXCR, producing one record per CDR3 protein. The table includes over 500,000 distinct CDR3 sequences, 15% to 20% detected once. These same records also appear under a second study, on T cells in Graves' hyperthyroidism and ophthalmopathy. From that second work: It was considered stable Graves' hyperthyroidism when ophthalmopathy did not progress within 18 months. Blood also carried most thyroid clonotypes expanded above 0.001.

The TCR comes from a man between 18 and 35 years old with Graves disease. The J gene is TRBJ2-3, the V gene TRBV19; 10 bases match TRBD2. The sample in question was peripheral blood mononuclear cells (PBMCs), obtained at new diagnosis, from a patient treated with antithyroid drugs. CDR3 amino acids: CASSLSRLAGVITDTQYF. The CDR3 DNA sequence: TGTGCCAGTAGCCTAAGTCGGCTAGCGGGAGTGATCACAGATACGCAGTATTTT.